These 19 T cell receptor beta chains share one sample of origin, sequenced in a study of blood T cell repertoires in COVID-19. Repertoires were generated with immunoSEQ multiplex PCR, while TCRdb's copy carries only in-frame clones and drops some. The sample shows about 300,000 clones, 85% to 90% of them seen only once. Sequenced material: PBMCs or T cells enriched from blood (not recorded which). The receptors derive from a young woman who had recovered from COVID-19.

There are a few counts of this clone. This chain connects TRBV28 to TRBJ1-4; D is possibly TRBD1 (6 bases). CDR3 size: 13 residues. Trimming took off 8 bases at V and 4 bases at J, with 11 bases between the two ends. Germline-derived CDR1 and CDR2 are MDHEN and SYDVKM. Here the CDR3 DNA reads TGTGCCAGCCAGGGGAACGGTAATGAAAAACTGTTTTTT. This encodes CASQGNGNEKLFF.

The rearrangement links TRBV5-1 to TRBJ1-6, with D unclear. Per germline, CDR1 SGHRS and CDR2 YFSETQ. V was clipped by 6 bases and J by 0 bases, with 10 bases between them. CDR3 size: 15 residues. CDR3: CASTIESSYNSPLHF. The CDR3 DNA follows: TGCGCCAGCACCATCGAGAGCTCCTATAATTCACCCCTCCACTTT.

This chain uses TRBV27 with TRBJ2-6; 7 bases are shared with TRBD1. The V segment lost 4 bases and the J segment 0 bases; nucleotides outside the gene matches: 12. There are 19 residues in the CDR3. The germline V gene encodes CDR1 MNHEY and CDR2 SMNVEV (reference sequence). The CDR3 region has the DNA TGTGCCAGCAGTTCCCCCCTCCGGGACAGCAGCTCTGGGGCCAACGTCCTGACTTTC. Its translation is CASSSPLRDSSSGANVLTF.

This chain links TRBV14 with TRBJ2-1, with D perhaps TRBD1 (5 bases). Germline CDR1 is SGHDN and CDR2 is FVKESK. Trimming stripped 2 bases from V and 0 bases from J, with 20 bases between. There are 19 residues in the CDR3. The CDR3 sequence is CASSQRNLRTLISYNEQFF. CDR3 in DNA: TGTGCCAGCAGCCAAAGGAATCTGAGGACATTGATCTCCTACAATGAGCAGTTCTTC.

The chain carries TRBV19 and TRBJ1-2; the match to TRBD1 covers 7 bases. Germline trimming cut 4 bases from V and 8 bases from J; bases unmatched to any gene: 16. The CDR3 has 16 amino acids. Germline V lookup: CDR1 LNHDA, CDR2 SQIVND (reference sequence). The CDR3 DNA follows: TGTGCCAGTAGTACCACGACAGGGTTACCTCTTATGGGCTACACCTTC. It codes for CASSTTTGLPLMGYTF.

The CDR3, as DNA: TGTGCCAGCAGCAAAGGGTCAGTCTTCCAGTATATGAACACTGAAGCTTTCTTT. Translated: CASSKGSVFQYMNTEAFF. The chain uses TRBV21-1 and TRBJ1-1; the DNA was not used to check the table's D call, TRBD1. TRBV21-1 is shown as a pseudogene. CDR3 length: 18 residues.

J is TRBJ1-4 and V is TRBV6-1, with 8 bases lining up with TRBD1. This CDR3 comprises 14 residues. Per the germline V gene, CDR1 is MNHNS and CDR2 is SASEGT. J gave up 7 bases and V 3 bases, and 4 bases lay outside the gene matches. CDR3 nucleotides: TGTGCCAGCAGTGACAGGGGGCTGAGTGAAAAACTGTTTTTT. Its translation: CASSDRGLSEKLFF.

In this sample, this clone turned up once. The V call is TRBV6-5, the J call TRBJ1-2; D might be TRBD1 (6 bases). This CDR3 has 15 amino acids. CDR1 is MNHEY, CDR2 SVGAGI, per germline. V lost 0 bases and J lost 5, with 13 bases in between. Here the CDR3 DNA reads TGTGCCAGCAGTTACTCGAGTGGACAGCCGTATGGCTACACCTTC. Translation: CASSYSSGQPYGYTF.

The chain carries TRBV28 and TRBJ2-7; D is unclear. Trimming stripped 5 bases from V and 5 bases from J, with 10 bases between. The CDR3 sequence is 12 residues long. Germline V lookup: CDR1 MDHEN, CDR2 SYDVKM. CDR3 in amino acids: CASSEAHHEQYF. The CDR3 bases are TGTGCCAGCAGTGAAGCTCACCACGAGCAGTACTTC.

The V gene is TRBV15, the J gene TRBJ2-1; 8 bases map to TRBD1. V was pared by 4 bases and J by 7 bases, with 6 bases of the junction left unmatched. This CDR3 contains 14 residues. In germline, CDR1 is LNHNV, CDR2 YYDKDF (reference sequence). CDR3 DNA: TGTGCCACCAGCACGCCGGACAGGGTAAATGAGCAGTTCTTC. This gives the protein CATSTPDRVNEQFF.

V gene TRBV5-6 combines with J gene TRBJ2-1; a possible D gene is TRBD1 (5 bases). V lost 0 bases, J lost 8 bases, and 12 bases lay in between. There are 14 residues in the CDR3. Germline-derived CDR1 and CDR2 are SGHDT and YYEEEE. The CDR3 bases are TGTGCCAGCAGCTTGGGGACACCCCGGGATGAGCAGTTCTTC. It specifies CASSLGTPRDEQFF.

The rearrangement joins TRBV4-1 to TRBJ2-7, with 7 bases fitting TRBD2. The CDR3 runs to 12 residues. Germline CDR1 and CDR2: MGHRA and YSYEKL. The V gene end was trimmed by 3 bases and the J gene end by 7 bases; junction bases not matched to a gene: 3. The CDR3 DNA reads as TGCGCCAGCAGCCATGGGGGGGGAGAGCAGTACTTC. Its protein product is CASSHGGGEQYF.

The rearrangement joins TRBV27 to TRBJ2-7; 11 bases agree with TRBD2. Unmatched junction bases numbered 8, after V lost 1 base and J lost 6 bases. From germline, CDR1 is MNHEY and CDR2 SMNVEV (reference sequence). This CDR3 region has 16 residues. CDR3 nucleotides: TGTGCCAGCAGTTTATTATATAGCGGGAGGGGCACCGAGCAGTACTTC. This translates into CASSLLYSGRGTEQYF.

This CDR3 is CASTRAGTSGRTGELFF. CDR3 nucleotides: TGTGCCAGCACCCGGGCCGGGACTAGCGGGAGAACCGGGGAGCTGTTTTTT. The chain combines TRBV7-8 with TRBJ2-2, with TRBD2 matching over 14 bases. V was pared by 7 bases and J by 5 bases, with 9 bases of the junction left unmatched. Germline CDR1 is SGHVS and CDR2 is FQNEAQ. CDR3 length: 17 residues.

V gene TRBV24-1 combines with J gene TRBJ2-1, with D tentatively TRBD2 (6 bases). The CDR3 spans 16 residues. V lost 5 bases to trimming and J lost 2 bases, with 15 bases between them. Germline-derived CDR1 and CDR2 are KGHDR and SFDVKD. The DNA for the CDR3 is TGTGCCACCAGTGCCCGTGGGGGGTTTCCCTACAATGAGCAGTTCTTC. As protein: CATSARGGFPYNEQFF.

This clone was counted once. The gene calls are TRBV4-1 and TRBJ1-5, with D maybe TRBD1 (6 bases). The CDR3 totals 15 residues. Germline lookup yields CDR1 MGHRA and CDR2 YSYEKL. The V and J ends lost 3 bases and 3 bases respectively, with 12 bases between them. The DNA of the CDR3 is TGCGCCAGCAGCCAGGGTGGACAGTCCAATCAGCCCCAGCATTTT. It codes for CASSQGGQSNQPQHF.

This sequence joins TRBV7-3 and TRBJ2-2; D is possibly TRBD2 (6 bases). The CDR3 is 15 amino acids. V lost 1 base and J 4 bases, leaving 10 bases between the germline ends. Germline-derived CDR1 and CDR2 are SGHTA and FQGTGA. CDR3 coding DNA: TGTGCCAGCAGCTTAAATCTCGGGGGCACCGGGGAGCTGTTTTTT. Its protein is CASSLNLGGTGELFF.

The V call is TRBV7-5, the J call TRBJ1-1; the table's TRBD1 call for D was not verified on the DNA. TRBV7-5 is an annotated pseudogene. The CDR3 spans 16 residues. The CDR3 sequence: CVRSLPANRGNTEAFF. CDR3 sequence (DNA): TGTGTCAGAAGCTTACCAGCGAATAGGGGAAACACTGAAGCTTTCTTT.

The chain recombines TRBV28 with TRBJ1-2; TRBD1 aligns across 8 bases. Germline V lookup: CDR1 MDHEN, CDR2 SYDVKM. V lost 4 bases, J lost 8 bases, and 9 bases stayed unmatched. This CDR3 region has 14 residues. The CDR3, as DNA: TGTGCCAGCAGTTCGACAGGGGTCGTAGAGGGCTACACCTTC. This codes for CASSSTGVVEGYTF.